This passage covers 14 T cell receptor beta chains from one sample sequenced in a study of T cells after posttransplantation cyclophosphamide (dated by TCRdb to about 2016). The treatment or condition tag for this specimen amounts to: high-dose cyclophosphamide on days +3 and +4 as single-agent GVHD prophylaxis. PTCy patients received busulfan and fludarabine conditioning, a related or unrelated marrow graft, and cyclophosphamide on days +3 and +4. The library was obtained by the immunoSEQ multiplex PCR assay. What TCRdb holds here is the immuneACCESS table cut down to in-frame rearrangements. Part of the clones is not present; checked against another copy, under half of the missing clones reflect an unresolved V gene, and the others are unexplained. In all, the sample holds approximately 45,000 clones, and around 90% of those were seen once. Together, the top ten hold less than 2.5% of the sample.

This sample comprised PBMCs, obtained around 60 days after allogeneic stem cell transplant with posttransplant cyclophosphamide. The source of these receptors is a male patient between 55 and 70 years old who received an allogeneic stem cell transplant from a related donor and was CMV-positive. Donor T cells from the graft may be present among the T cells after a transplant.

V and J are TRBV25-1 and TRBJ2-5; D might be TRBD1 (5 bases). The CDR3 is 13 amino acids. The V and J ends lost 4 bases and 3 bases respectively, with 9 bases between them. Germline CDR1 reads MGHDK; CDR2 reads SYGVNS. The CDR3 nucleotides are TGTGCCAGCAGTGTGGCAGGGAAAGAGACCCAGTACTTC. Its protein product is CASSVAGKETQYF.

This rearrangement joins TRBV19 to TRBJ2-7; 9 nucleotides line up with TRBD1. This CDR3 spans 17 amino acids. Per germline, CDR1 LNHDA and CDR2 SQIVND (reference sequence). Trimming at V came to 5 bases and at J to 3 bases, leaving 14 bases not matched to a gene. CDR3 nucleotide sequence: TGTGCCAGTAGTCCCAGATTCGGGACAGGGAGGAACTACGAGCAGTACTTC. This sequence encodes CASSPRFGTGRNYEQYF. Complete variable domain (other parts from reference TRBV19 and TRBJ2-7): DGGITQSPKYLFRKEGQNVTLSCEQNLNHDAMYWYRQDPGQGLRLIYYSQIVNDFQKGDIAEGYSVSREKKESFPLTVTSAQKNPTAFYLCASSPRFGTGRNYEQYFGPGTRLTVT.

Of note for this clone: Other DNA sequences of this sample code for an identical CDR3. The chain recombines TRBV11-2 with TRBJ1-1, with D hard to call. The length of the CDR3 is 15 residues. Trimming stripped 5 bases from V and 2 bases from J, with 15 bases between. Germline-derived CDR1 and CDR2 are SGHAT and FQNNGV. The CDR3 nucleotides read TGTGCCAGCAGCCCACAGACGGGAGGTAACACTGAAGCTTTCTTT. Translated: CASSPQTGGNTEAFF.

This rearrangement joins TRBV27 to TRBJ1-1; maybe TRBD1 (5 bases). With 3 bases removed from V and 0 bases from J, the gap between germline ends came to 14 bases. This CDR3 has 16 amino acids. Germline V CDR1 and CDR2: MNHEY, SMNVEV (reference sequence). CDR3 bases: TGTGCCAGCAGTTTTAATTTCAGGGAGGTGAACACTGAAGCTTTCTTT. Protein: CASSFNFREVNTEAFF.

The chain recombines TRBV11-2 with TRBJ2-5; D is undetermined. This CDR3 is built from 13 residues. Germline V gene data show CDR1 as SGHAT and CDR2 as FQNNGV. The ends were cut back, 3 bases at V and 1 base at J, with 6 bases in the middle. CDR3 protein: CASSFVPQETQYF. In DNA, the CDR3 is TGTGCCAGCAGCTTCGTTCCCCAAGAGACCCAGTACTTC. The full variable domain, its missing parts supplied by reference TRBV11-2 and TRBJ2-5, is EAGVAQSPRYKIIEKRQSVAFWCNPISGHATLYWYQQILGQGPKLLIQFQNNGVVDDSQLPKDRFSAERLKGVDSTLKIQPAKLEDSAVYLCASSFVPQETQYFGPGTRLLVL.

This clone was detected a few times. The chain uses TRBV6-6 and TRBJ1-4, with TRBD1 matching over 7 bases. The CDR3 is 14 residues long. CDR1 MNHNY and CDR2 SVGAGI come from the germline V gene (reference sequence). Unmatched junction bases numbered 8, after V lost 6 bases and J lost 7 bases. The CDR3 loop is CASRGEGAPEKLFF. For the CDR3, the DNA is TGTGCCAGCAGGGGAGAGGGGGCCCCTGAAAAACTGTTTTTT.

V and J are TRBV7-2 and TRBJ1-2; 10 positions agree with TRBD1. V was clipped by 5 bases and J by 7 bases; unmatched bases: 10. The CDR3 is 15 residues long. The germline gives CDR1 SGHTA, CDR2 FQGNSA. The DNA for the CDR3 is TGTGCCAGCAGCCTAGACGGGACAGGGGTGGGTGGCTACACCTTC. Its protein is CASSLDGTGVGGYTF.

This chain uses TRBV7-9 with TRBJ2-7, with 9 nucleotides matching TRBD1. CDR1 is SEHNR, CDR2 FQNEAQ, per germline (reference sequence). CDR3 length equals 15 residues. Trimming took 5 bases from V and 5 from J; bases not matched to a gene: 10. The CDR3 region is CASSPGTGLIDEQYV. The CDR3 coding sequence is TGTGCCAGCAGCCCCGGGACAGGGCTTATCGACGAGCAGTACGTC.

This chain uses TRBV6-5 with TRBJ2-1, with 9 bases that match TRBD1. Germline V gene data show CDR1 as MNHEY and CDR2 as SVGAGI. This CDR3 is 15 amino acids long. V was pared by 0 bases and J by 6 bases, with 3 bases of the junction left unmatched. The CDR3 sequence: CASSYSGQGGNEQFF. The CDR3 DNA follows: TGTGCCAGCAGTTACTCGGGACAGGGAGGCAATGAGCAGTTCTTC.

This chain links TRBV6-5 with TRBJ1-3, with a tentative D call TRBD1 (6 bases). There are 14 residues in the CDR3. Looked up from germline, CDR1 is MNHEY and CDR2 is SVGAGI. Trimming took 6 bases from V and 3 from J, leaving 12 bases between them. The CDR3 DNA reads TGTGCCAGCAGGAAAGGGGGTAGTGGAAACACCATATATTTT. Translating it yields CASRKGGSGNTIYF.

This clone was picked up a small number of times. The chain has TRBV5-6 and TRBJ2-7; maybe TRBD1 (5 bases). Between the trimmed V and J ends, which lost 2 bases and 1 base, there was a span of 13 bases. CDR1 and CDR2 from the germline V gene are SGHDT and YYEEEE. This CDR3 contains 15 residues. The CDR3: CASSFRQTLSYEQYV. The CDR3 DNA reads TGTGCCAGCAGCTTTCGACAGACGCTTTCCTACGAGCAGTACGTC.

The CDR3 DNA reads TGCGCCAGCAGCTTTTTAGGGGACTCGACATACAATGAGCAGTTCTTC. Its translation is CASSFLGDSTYNEQFF. V gene TRBV5-1 combines with J gene TRBJ2-1; D may be TRBD2 (6 bases). This CDR3 comprises 16 residues. V shed 2 bases and J shed 4 bases, with 16 bases lying between them. Germline V CDR1 and CDR2: SGHRS, YFSETQ. The full variable domain, rest sourced from reference TRBV5-1 and TRBJ2-1, is KAGVTQTPRYLIKTRGQQVTLSCSPISGHRSVSWYQQTPGQGLQFLFEYFSETQRNKGNFPGRFSGRQFSNSRSEMNVSTLELGDSALYLCASSFLGDSTYNEQFFGPGTRLTVL.

The J gene is TRBJ2-4, the V gene TRBV28, with TRBD1 matching over 8 bases. V trimming: 5 bases; J trimming: 16 bases; junction bases outside the gene matches: 7. CDR3 length: 11 amino acids. Per the germline V gene, CDR1 is MDHEN and CDR2 is SYDVKM. Here the CDR3 reads CASSVRDRIYF. CDR3 DNA sequence: TGTGCCAGCAGTGTCCGGGACAGGATATACTTC.

The rearrangement links TRBV15 to TRBJ1-6; D gene uncertain. The CDR3 totals 14 residues. Trimming took off 0 bases at V and 10 bases at J, with 10 bases between the two ends. The germline gives CDR1 LNHNV, CDR2 YYDKDF (reference sequence). CDR3 sequence: CATSRDVWASPLHF. The CDR3 nucleotides are TGTGCCACCAGCAGAGATGTGTGGGCATCACCCCTCCACTTT.